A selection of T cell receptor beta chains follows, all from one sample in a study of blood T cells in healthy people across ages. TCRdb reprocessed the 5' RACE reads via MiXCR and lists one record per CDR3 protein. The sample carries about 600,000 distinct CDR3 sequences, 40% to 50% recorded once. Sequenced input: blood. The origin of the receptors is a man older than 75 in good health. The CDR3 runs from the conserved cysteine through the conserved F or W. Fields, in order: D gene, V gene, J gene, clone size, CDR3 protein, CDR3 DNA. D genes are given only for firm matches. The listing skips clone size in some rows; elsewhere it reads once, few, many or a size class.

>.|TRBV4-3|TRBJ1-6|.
CASSQDKDGSVRSPLHF
TGCGCCAGCAGCCAAGATAAGGACGGGAGTGTTAGGTCACCCCTCCATTTT
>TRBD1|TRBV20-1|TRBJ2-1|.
CSATTDRGQAGVDEQFF
TGCAGTGCTACCACGGACAGGGGCCAGGCGGGGGTCGATGAGCAGTTCTTC
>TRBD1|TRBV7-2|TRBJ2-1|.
CASSFFPLTGDRNEQFF
TGTGCCAGCAGCTTCTTCCCTTTGACAGGGGATCGCAATGAGCAGTTCTTC
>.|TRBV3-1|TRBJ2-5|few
CASSQDSFQETQYF
TGTGCCAGCAGCCAAGACAGCTTTCAAGAGACCCAGTACTTC
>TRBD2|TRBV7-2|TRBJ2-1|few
CASSFPSGSGVRFF
TGTGCCAGCAGCTTCCCTAGCGGGAGTGGCGTTCGGTTCTTC
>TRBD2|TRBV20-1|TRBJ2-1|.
CSAERGAGALIEQFF
TGCAGTGCCGAAAGGGGAGCGGGAGCATTAATTGAGCAGTTCTTC
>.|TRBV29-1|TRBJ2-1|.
CSVVYGGEQFF
TGCAGCGTTGTTTACGGCGGTGAGCAGTTCTTC
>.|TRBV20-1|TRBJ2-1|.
CSVTERRSYNEQFF
TGCAGTGTTACCGAGAGGCGCTCCTACAATGAGCAGTTCTTC
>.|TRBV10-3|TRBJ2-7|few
CAIRPDSTGYEQYF
TGTGCCATCAGACCCGACAGTACGGGCTACGAGCAGTACTTC
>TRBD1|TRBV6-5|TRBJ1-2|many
CASSDYRGPNYGYTF
TGTGCCAGCAGCGACTACAGGGGGCCTAACTATGGCTACACCTTC
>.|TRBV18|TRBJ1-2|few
CASSPQDSRYGYTF
TGTGCCAGCTCACCACAGGACAGCCGCTATGGCTACACCTTC
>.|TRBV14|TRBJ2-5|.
CASSQRGTGTEETQYF
TGTGCCAGCAGCCAGAGGGGAACAGGGACGGAAGAGACCCAGTACTTC
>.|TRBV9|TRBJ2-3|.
CASSFRGDRSTDTQYF
TGTGCCAGCAGCTTCCGGGGGGACAGGAGCACAGATACGCAGTATTTT
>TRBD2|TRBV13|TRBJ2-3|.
CASSSLAGDTQYF
TGTGCCAGCTCCTCCCTAGCGGGAGATACGCAGTATTTT
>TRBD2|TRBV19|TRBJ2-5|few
CASSHASGGAYEQYF
TGTGCCAGTAGTCATGCTAGCGGGGGGGCATATGAGCAGTACTTC
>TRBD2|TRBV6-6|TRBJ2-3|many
CASSGWRAGATDTQYF
TGTGCCAGCAGTGGCTGGCGGGCGGGAGCCACAGATACGCAGTATTTT
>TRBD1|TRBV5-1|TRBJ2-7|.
CASSSAPGQGGQYF
TGCGCCAGCAGCTCAGCACCGGGACAGGGAGGGCAGTACTTC
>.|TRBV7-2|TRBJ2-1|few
CASSLVSQSDNEQFF
TGTGCCAGCAGCTTAGTGAGCCAGTCAGACAATGAGCAGTTCTTC
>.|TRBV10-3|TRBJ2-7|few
CAISRGVHEQYF
TGTGCCATCTCTCGGGGAGTCCACGAGCAGTACTTC
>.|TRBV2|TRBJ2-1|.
CASKNRISYNEQFF
TGTGCCAGCAAGAACAGAATCTCCTACAATGAGCAGTTCTTC
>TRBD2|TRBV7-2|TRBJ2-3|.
CASSLARAGGTGDTQYF
TGTGCCAGCAGCTTAGCCCGGGCGGGGGGGACCGGGGATACGCAGTATTTT
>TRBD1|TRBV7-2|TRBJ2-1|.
CASSYPGQSYNEQFF
TGTGCCAGCAGCTATCCGGGACAGAGCTACAATGAGCAGTTCTTC
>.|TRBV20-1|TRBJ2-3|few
CSATETRGYADTQYF
TGCAGTGCTACGGAGACTCGGGGCTATGCAGATACGCAGTATTTT
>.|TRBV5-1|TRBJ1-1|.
CASSGGQGEAFF
TGCGCCAGCAGCGGGGGCCAGGGTGAAGCTTTCTTT
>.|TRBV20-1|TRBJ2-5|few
CSAPRGSQETQYF
TGCAGTGCTCCTCGGGGGAGCCAAGAGACCCAGTACTTC
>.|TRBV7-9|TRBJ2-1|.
CASSLGTEQFF
TGTGCCAGCAGCTTGGGGACGGAGCAGTTCTTC
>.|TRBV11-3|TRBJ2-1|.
CASSLAGSSSYNEQFF
TGTGCCAGCAGCTTAGCGGGCTCAAGCTCCTACAATGAGCAGTTCTTC
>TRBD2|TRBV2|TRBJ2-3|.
CASNRGGRSTDTQYF
TGTGCCAGCAACCGCGGGGGGCGGTCCACAGATACGCAGTATTTT
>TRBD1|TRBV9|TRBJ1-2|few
CASSEIPSQGVYGYTF
TGTGCCAGCAGCGAAATCCCTTCGCAGGGGGTCTATGGCTACACCTTC
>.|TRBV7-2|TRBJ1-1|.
CASSILGYTEAFF
TGTGCCAGCAGCATCCTAGGGTACACTGAAGCTTTCTTT
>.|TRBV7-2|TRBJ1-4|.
CASSLAPTNEKLFF
TGTGCCAGCAGCTTAGCCCCAACTAATGAAAAACTGTTTTTT
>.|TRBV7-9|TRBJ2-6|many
CASSLAGNSGANVLTF
TGTGCCAGCAGCTTAGCCGGCAACTCTGGGGCCAACGTCCTGACTTTC
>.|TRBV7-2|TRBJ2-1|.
CASSSVGGDPSGEQFF
TGTGCCAGCAGCTCCGTTGGAGGGGACCCCTCTGGTGAGCAGTTCTTC
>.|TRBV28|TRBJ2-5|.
CASSLAGLAQETQYF
TGTGCCAGCAGTTTGGCTGGATTGGCCCAAGAGACCCAGTACTTC
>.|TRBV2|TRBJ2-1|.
CASSTRGIKFF
TGTGCCAGCAGCACCCGGGGGATCAAGTTCTTC
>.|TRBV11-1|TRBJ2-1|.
CASSLNTQRNEQFF
TGTGCCAGCAGCCTGAACACACAGAGGAATGAGCAGTTCTTC
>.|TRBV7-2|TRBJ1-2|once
CASSFTEQAYGYTF
TGTGCCAGCAGCTTTACGGAGCAGGCTTATGGCTACACCTTC
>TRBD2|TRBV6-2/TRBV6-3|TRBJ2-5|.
CASGDYTLEETQYF
TGTGCCAGCGGGGACTACACCTTAGAAGAGACCCAGTACTTC
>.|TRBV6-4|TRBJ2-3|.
CASSDRGGSRQYF
TGTGCCAGCAGTGATCGTGGGGGATCCCGGCAGTATTTT
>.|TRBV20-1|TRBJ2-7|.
CSALRTEGYEQYF
TGCAGTGCCCTACGGACTGAAGGCTACGAGCAGTACTTC
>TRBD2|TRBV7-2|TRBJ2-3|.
CASSYRLAADTQYF
TGTGCCAGCAGCTATCGACTAGCGGCAGATACGCAGTATTTT
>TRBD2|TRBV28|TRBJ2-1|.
CASSSRTSLAYNEQFF
TGTGCCAGCAGTTCGAGGACTAGCCTTGCCTACAATGAGCAGTTCTTC
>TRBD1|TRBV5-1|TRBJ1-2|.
CASSLDPGGDYGYTF
TGCGCCAGCAGCTTGGACCCAGGGGGCGACTATGGCTACACCTTC
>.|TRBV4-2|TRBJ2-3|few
CASSQPNPRDTQYF
TGTGCCAGCAGCCAACCTAACCCCAGAGATACGCAGTATTTT
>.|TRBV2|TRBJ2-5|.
CASSEEVGFLQYF
TGTGCCAGCAGTGAAGAAGTGGGATTCTTGCAGTACTTC